The entry below gives a single T cell receptor (beta chain) sequence along with its context. Its matching antigen is unknown. CDR1 is LNHNV, CDR2 YYDKDF, per germline (reference sequence). The CDR3 length is 16 residues. V was pared by 0 bases and J by 8 bases, with 9 bases of the junction left unmatched. This sample is drawn from a study of Ad26.COV2.S vaccination and SARS-CoV-2 variants. The data were produced by immunoSEQ multiplex PCR, yet TCRdb's version contains in-frame clones alone and is incomplete. The sample has about 680,000 clones, around 90% seen once; the top ten hold about 1.5%. Study-wide points: Participants in the vaccine arm had higher spike-specific TCR breadth; placebo recipients had lower. Reported findings describe substantial breadth in spike-specific CD8+ and CD4+ T cell responses following vaccination.

Treatment described: roughly 18 received Ad26.COV2.S at low or high dose, single or two shots; roughly five received placebo; per-sample allocation not given. Day 63 after the first vaccine or placebo injection was the time point for sampling. The TCR was taken from a person aged 18-65 years who received the Ad26.COV2.S COVID-19 vaccine or a placebo. The sample consisted of peripheral blood, taken in a trial of Ad26.COV2.S vaccine versus placebo. The chain recombines TRBV15 with TRBJ2-4, with TRBD1 identical over 8 bases. CDR3 residues: CATSRDRTGTFDIQYF. The CDR3 DNA follows: TGTGCCACCAGCAGAGATAGGACAGGGACATTCGACATTCAGTACTTC.